This T cell receptor beta chain comes out of a study of regulatory T cells in long-lasting Graves disease. Regarding this clonotype: Possible read error: a much larger clone is one base away. No conserved phenylalanine or tryptophan is present at the end of the CDR3, so a read error is the likely explanation.

Building of the TCR beta libraries involved iRepertoire HTBI primers and Arm-PCR of CDR3 regions. Each CDR3 protein is one row after TCRdb ran MiXCR on the multiplex PCR reads. The sample has around 460,000 distinct CDR3 sequences, 20% to 25% seen once. Time point meaning: persistent/refractory GD, antithyroid drugs over 5 years with positive TRAb. Extracted PBMC RNA gave rise to the TCR library. V trimming: 3 bases; J trimming: 4 bases; junction bases outside the gene matches: 10. Germline CDR1 reads MNHGY; CDR2 reads SVAAGI. The CDR3 consists of 16 residues. This specimen consisted of peripheral blood mononuclear cells (PBMCs), obtained when the disease was refractory, from a patient treated with antithyroid drugs. This chain links TRBV6-9 with TRBJ2-7; 9 bases match TRBD2. The receptor's source is a female donor with Graves disease. The CDR3 sequence: CASSYSALREGYEQYL. Written as DNA, the CDR3 is TGTGCCAGCAGTTACTCTGCGTTGCGGGAGGGATACGAGCAGTACCTC.